This TCR beta chain is from a study of T cell responses to AZD1222 COVID-19 vaccine. Looked up from germline, CDR1 is LNHDA and CDR2 is SQIVND (reference sequence). The CDR3 length is 14 residues. V lost 9 bases and J lost 0, with 12 bases in between. Clones were sequenced by immunoSEQ multiplex PCR, and TCRdb holds only the in-frame ones, with some missing. Of more than 100,000 clones detected, 70% to 90% appear once; the ten largest clones hold more than 7.5%. This chain links TRBV19 with TRBJ1-3, with D possibly matching TRBD1 (5 bases). Sequencing used peripheral blood, obtained 28 days after the second dose of the MenACWY control vaccine. This receptor was taken from an adult who received the MenACWY meningococcal vaccine as a control. The CDR3: CASSSGGSGNTIYF. Here the CDR3 DNA reads TGTGCCAGCAGCTCGGGGGGCTCTGGAAACACCATATATTTT.